This T cell receptor (beta chain) was identified during a study of shared clonotypes between healthy human individuals. Positive CCR7 selection of CD45RO-negative cells yielded the naive CD8 cells, and terminally differentiated effector memory CD45RA+ cells were excluded. Method: immunoSEQ multiplex PCR; TCRdb's copy keeps in-frame clones and lacks some. The sample lists hundreds of thousands of clones; 90% to 97% were seen once. A single count supports this clone. Trimming removed 1 base from V and 6 bases from J, with 8 bases in between. Germline CDR1 reads MNHEY; CDR2 reads SMNVEV (reference sequence). The CDR3 is made up of 13 amino acids.

This clonotype was sampled from a woman aged 25 to 39 in good health. This chain uses TRBV27 with TRBJ2-3; D unclear. The sample consisted of naive CD8+ T cells sorted from blood. The CDR3 is CASSLLGSDTQYF. The CDR3, as DNA: TGTGCCAGCAGTTTATTGGGGTCGGATACGCAGTATTTT.